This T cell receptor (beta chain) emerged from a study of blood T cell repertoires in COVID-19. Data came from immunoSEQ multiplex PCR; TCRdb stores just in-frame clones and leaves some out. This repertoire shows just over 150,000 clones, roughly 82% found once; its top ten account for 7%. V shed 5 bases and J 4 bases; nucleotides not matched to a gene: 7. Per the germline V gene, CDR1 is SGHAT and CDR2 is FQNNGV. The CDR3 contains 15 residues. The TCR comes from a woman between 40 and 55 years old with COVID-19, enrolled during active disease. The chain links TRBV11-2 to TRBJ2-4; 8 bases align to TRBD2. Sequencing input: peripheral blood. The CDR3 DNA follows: TGTGCCAGCAGCCCTGGCGGGGGGACGAAAAACATTCAGTACTTC. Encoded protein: CASSPGGGTKNIQYF.